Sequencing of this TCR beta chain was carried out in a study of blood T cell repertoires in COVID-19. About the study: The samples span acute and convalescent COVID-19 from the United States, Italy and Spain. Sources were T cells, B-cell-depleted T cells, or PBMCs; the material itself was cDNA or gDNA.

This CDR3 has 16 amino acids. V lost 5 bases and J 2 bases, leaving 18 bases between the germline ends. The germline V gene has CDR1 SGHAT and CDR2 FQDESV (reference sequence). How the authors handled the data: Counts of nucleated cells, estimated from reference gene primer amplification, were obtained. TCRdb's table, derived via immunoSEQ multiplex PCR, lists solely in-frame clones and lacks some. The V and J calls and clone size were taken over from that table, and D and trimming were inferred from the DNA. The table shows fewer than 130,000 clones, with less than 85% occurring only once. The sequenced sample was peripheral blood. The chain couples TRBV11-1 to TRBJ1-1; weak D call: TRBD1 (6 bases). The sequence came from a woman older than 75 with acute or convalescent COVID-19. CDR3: CASSLQGGLSNTEAFF. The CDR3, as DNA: TGTGCCAGCAGCCTACAGGGAGGGTTGTCTAACACTGAAGCTTTCTTT.